The 22 T cell receptor beta chains in this list originate from one sample, sequenced in a study of T cells after posttransplantation cyclophosphamide. Assay used: immunoSEQ multiplex PCR; TCRdb lists only in-frame clones, some missing. The sample has around 8,000 clones; about 90% are singletons. A marrow graft followed busulfan-fludarabine conditioning, with cyclophosphamide on days +3 and +4. This material consisted of CD4+ T cells sorted from blood, taken around 1,500 days after allogeneic stem cell transplant with posttransplant cyclophosphamide. These receptors all come from a female patient between 50 and 60 years old who received an allogeneic stem cell transplant from a related donor, was CMV-positive, and had no GVHD. Some of the T cells might come from the graft donor.

This chain uses TRBV5-4 with TRBJ2-1; 10 bases are shared with TRBD1. The trim removed 3 bases at V and 7 bases at J, leaving 1 base unmatched. This CDR3 contains 13 residues. CDR1 and CDR2 from the germline V gene are SGHNT and YYREEE (reference sequence). The CDR3, as DNA: TGTGCCAGCAGCTGGGGACAGGGGAATGAGCAGTTCTTC. This translates into CASSWGQGNEQFF.

This clone was detected once. The chain couples TRBV7-2 to TRBJ2-7, with 13 bases fitting TRBD2. Trimming at V came to 2 bases and at J to 1 base, leaving 2 bases not matched to a gene. CDR3 length: 16 amino acids. The germline V gene encodes CDR1 SGHTA and CDR2 FQGNSA. In DNA, the CDR3 is TGTGCCAGCAGCTTAATGGGACTAGCGGGATCCTACGAGCAGTACTTC. The encoded protein is CASSLMGLAGSYEQYF.

This chain links TRBV25-1 with TRBJ2-5; the match to TRBD1 covers 7 bases. Looked up from germline, CDR1 is MGHDK and CDR2 is SYGVNS. J was trimmed by 7 bases and V by 3 bases; bases with no gene match: 8. CDR3 size: 14 residues. In DNA, the CDR3 is TGTGCCAGCAGTGAGACCGGGACAGAAGGGACCCAGTACTTC. Translated, it gives CASSETGTEGTQYF. The complete variable domain, with remaining parts taken from reference TRBV25-1 and TRBJ2-5, reads EADIYQTPRYLVIGTGKKITLECSQTMGHDKMYWYQQDPGMELHLIHYSYGVNSTEKGDLSSESTVSRIRTEHFPLTLESARPSHTSQYLCASSETGTEGTQYFGPGTRLLVL.

The chain links TRBV19 to TRBJ2-7, with TRBD2 matching over 13 bases. Germline V lookup: CDR1 LNHDA, CDR2 SQIVND (reference sequence). Trimming took 4 bases from V and 4 from J; bases not matched to a gene: 4. The CDR3 loop spans 15 amino acids. The CDR3 loop reads CASSTGLAGYYEQYF. CDR3 in DNA: TGTGCCAGTAGTACGGGACTAGCGGGATATTACGAGCAGTACTTC.

This chain uses TRBV11-2 with TRBJ2-3, with D possibly matching TRBD2 (7 bases). This CDR3 spans 16 amino acids. In germline, CDR1 is SGHAT, CDR2 FQNNGV. Trimming shortened V by 2 bases and J by 2 bases, and 14 bases separated the two germline ends. CDR3 sequence: CASSLRGGYYTDTQYF. The CDR3, as DNA: TGTGCCAGCAGCTTAAGGGGGGGATACTACACAGATACGCAGTATTTT.

The chain links TRBV5-4 to TRBJ1-1; D perhaps matches TRBD1 (5 bases). CDR1 and CDR2 from the germline V gene are SGHNT and YYREEE (reference sequence). V lost 4 bases and J 0 bases, leaving 13 bases between the germline ends. The CDR3 spans 15 residues. The CDR3 bases are TGTGCCAGCAGCCAGCCCTCCAGGGTGAACACTGAAGCTTTCTTT. Protein: CASSQPSRVNTEAFF.

The genes are TRBV6-4 and TRBJ2-2; 10 nucleotides line up with TRBD2. Germline V gives CDR1 MRHNA, CDR2 SNTAGT. J gave up 2 bases and V 6 bases, and 9 bases lay outside the gene matches. The CDR3 is 17 amino acids. CDR3 bases: TGTGCCAGCAGAGGACCACGACTAGCGGGTAACACCGGGGAGCTGTTTTTT. Protein: CASRGPRLAGNTGELFF.

J is TRBJ2-7 and V is TRBV10-1, with 9 nucleotides matching TRBD2. The germline CDR1 and CDR2 sequences are WNHNN and SYGVQD (reference sequence). The CDR3 runs 13 residues. The V and J ends lost 6 bases and 6 bases, in that order; junction bases with no gene match: 6. The CDR3 loop reads CASRNSGSSEQYF. The CDR3 nucleotides read TGCGCCAGCAGGAATAGCGGGAGTTCCGAGCAGTACTTC.

The chain combines TRBV4-2 with TRBJ2-1, with 10 bases fitting TRBD2. The germline gives CDR1 LGHNA, CDR2 YNFKEQ. V was clipped by 0 bases and J by 2 bases; unmatched bases: 1. The CDR3 contains 16 residues. The CDR3: CASSQESGRAYNEQFF. The CDR3 nucleotides are TGTGCCAGCAGCCAAGAAAGCGGGAGGGCCTACAATGAGCAGTTCTTC.

The rearrangement links TRBV11-2 to TRBJ1-4, with unresolved D. Germline V gene data show CDR1 as SGHAT and CDR2 as FQNNGV. The CDR3 contains 13 residues. The ends were cut back, 6 bases at V and 12 bases at J, with 17 bases in the middle. The CDR3 loop is CASRQFRDGELFF. CDR3 sequence (DNA): TGTGCCAGCAGGCAATTCCGAGACGGGGAACTGTTTTTT.

The chain carries TRBV30 and TRBJ1-1; D call uncertain. The CDR3 has 13 residues. CDR1 is GTSNPN, CDR2 SVGIG, per germline (reference sequence). The V end was cut by 3 bases, the J end by 0 bases, with 8 bases between. This CDR3 is CAWSTGLNTEAFF. CDR3 sequence (DNA): TGTGCCTGGAGCACCGGGTTGAACACTGAAGCTTTCTTT.

The rearrangement joins TRBV11-2 to TRBJ1-5, with D possibly TRBD1 on 6 matching bases. Germline lookup yields CDR1 SGHAT and CDR2 FQNNGV. V lost 1 base, J lost 2 bases, and 9 bases lay in between. The CDR3 runs to 15 residues. CDR3 sequence (DNA): TGTGCCAGCAGCTTAGGGGGGGGGCGCAATCAGCCCCAGCATTTT. This codes for CASSLGGGRNQPQHF.

The chain couples TRBV7-2 to TRBJ2-5; a weak D match, TRBD1 (6 bases). The CDR3 loop spans 13 amino acids. Between the trimmed V and J ends, which lost 5 bases and 1 base, there was a span of 8 bases. The germline CDR1 and CDR2 sequences are SGHTA and FQGNSA. The DNA for the CDR3 is TGTGCCAGCAGCCGGGACATCCAAGAGACCCAGTACTTC. Residues: CASSRDIQETQYF.

The chain links TRBV4-1 to TRBJ2-1; 12 nucleotides match TRBD2. Germline lookup yields CDR1 MGHRA and CDR2 YSYEKL. The CDR3 is 17 residues long. V shed 4 bases, J shed 1 base, and the junction held 5 bases outside the gene matches. The CDR3 bases are TGCGCCAGCAGCCTCTGGACTAGCGGGAAGTCCTACAATGAGCAGTTCTTC. Its protein product is CASSLWTSGKSYNEQFF.

This clone has a handful of counts. The rearrangement joins TRBV10-1 to TRBJ1-3, with D maybe TRBD1 (6 bases). Looked up from germline, CDR1 is WNHNN and CDR2 is SYGVQD (reference sequence). V lost 6 bases and J 4 bases, leaving 13 bases between the germline ends. CDR3 length: 14 residues. CDR3 nucleotides: TGCGCCAGCAGATTGGGGGCAGGGGGAAACACCATATATTTT. The encoded protein is CASRLGAGGNTIYF.

V is TRBV6-5 and J is TRBJ2-3; D is unresolved. There are 14 residues in the CDR3. Germline V lookup: CDR1 MNHEY, CDR2 SVGAGI. The V gene lost 2 bases and the J gene lost 2 bases, with 8 bases spanning the gap. CDR3 sequence (DNA): TGTGCCAGCAGTTACGAGCGCAACACAGATACGCAGTATTTT. Translation gives CASSYERNTDTQYF.

This sequence joins TRBV10-2 and TRBJ1-5; no definite D call. There are 14 residues in the CDR3. Germline V lookup: CDR1 WSHSY, CDR2 SAAADI. Between the trimmed V and J ends, which lost 6 bases and 0 bases, there was a span of 9 bases. The CDR3 protein is CASRAGLSNQPQHF. The CDR3 bases are TGCGCCAGCAGAGCAGGCCTTAGCAATCAGCCCCAGCATTTT.

The gene calls are TRBV14 and TRBJ2-7, with 7 bases lining up with TRBD1. Per germline, CDR1 SGHDN and CDR2 FVKESK. The length of the CDR3 is 16 residues. V was pared by 3 bases and J by 0 bases, with 8 bases of the junction left unmatched. In nucleotides, the CDR3 is TGTGCCAGCAGCCAGCTCTACAGGGGCCGCTCCTACGAGCAGTACTTC. Translating gives CASSQLYRGRSYEQYF.

The gene calls are TRBV7-2 and TRBJ2-1; weak D call: TRBD2 (6 bases). CDR3 size: 14 residues. The germline gives CDR1 SGHTA, CDR2 FQGNSA. V dropped 0 bases and J dropped 9 bases, with 12 bases sitting between them. The CDR3 DNA reads as TGTGCCAGCAGCTTAGCGCGGGAACACCCTGAGCAGTTCTTC. Protein sequence: CASSLAREHPEQFF.

The chain combines TRBV7-2 with TRBJ2-3, with 8 bases identical to TRBD2. The germline CDR1 and CDR2 sequences are SGHTA and FQGNSA. This CDR3 has 14 amino acids. After removal of 8 bases from V and 2 bases from J, the junction contained 6 bases not matched to a gene. DNA for the CDR3: TGTGCCAGCTTGCGGGAGGTAATCACAGATACGCAGTATTTT. Its protein product is CASLREVITDTQYF.

The rearrangement uses TRBV27 and TRBJ2-7; tentative D call: TRBD1 (6 bases). Trimming removed 8 bases at V and 2 bases at J, with 13 bases between. The CDR3 contains 13 residues. The V gene's germline CDR1 is MNHEY and CDR2 SMNVEV (reference sequence). For the CDR3, the DNA is TGTGCCAGCCGAGCACAGGGCCCCTACGAGCAGTACTTC. Translated: CASRAQGPYEQYF.

V gene TRBV7-3 combines with J gene TRBJ2-2; 7 bases agree with TRBD2. The germline V gene encodes CDR1 SGHTA and CDR2 FQGTGA. The V gene end was trimmed by 3 bases and the J gene end by 11 bases; junction bases not matched to a gene: 6. The CDR3 totals 13 residues. The CDR3 DNA follows: TGTGCCAGCAGCTTTGGACTAGGAACTGAGCTGTTTTTT. Its translation: CASSFGLGTELFF.